The 16 T cell receptor beta chains given below trace back to one sample, sequenced in a study of T cells in localized non-small cell lung cancer. Clones were read by immunoSEQ multiplex PCR, and TCRdb kept only the in-frame ones, dropping some. The sample contains about 41,000 clones, 86% of which appear only once. Sequences were derived from peripheral blood, sampled before any cancer treatment. The source is a woman between 18 and 50 years old with stage III lung adenocarcinoma.

The chain uses TRBV5-6 and TRBJ1-5; D is unclear. Between the trimmed V and J ends, which lost 1 base and 0 bases, there was a span of 5 bases. CDR1 and CDR2 (germline): SGHDT, YYEEEE. The CDR3 runs to 14 residues. CDR3 nucleotides: TGTGCCAGCAGCTTGACAATTAGCAATCAGCCCCAGCATTTT. Its protein product is CASSLTISNQPQHF.

The chain uses TRBV19 and TRBJ1-5; 10 bases match TRBD1. CDR3 size: 14 residues. The germline V gene encodes CDR1 LNHDA and CDR2 SQIVND (reference sequence). J was trimmed by 8 bases and V by 7 bases; bases with no gene match: 8. The CDR3 region is CASNDRGRQEPQHF. As DNA, the CDR3 is TGTGCCAGTAATGACAGGGGGCGTCAGGAGCCCCAGCATTTT.

The chain recombines TRBV6-5 with TRBJ2-5; D is ambiguous. Germline CDR1 reads MNHEY; CDR2 reads SVGAGI. The CDR3 extends over 12 amino acids. V was pared by 5 bases and J by 7 bases, with 11 bases between. This CDR3 is CASSSNLGTQYF. The CDR3 nucleotides are TGTGCCAGCAGTAGCAATTTGGGGACCCAGTACTTC.

A single count supports this clone. The chain employs TRBV11-3 and TRBJ2-2; D is unclear. Germline lookup yields CDR1 SGHNT and CDR2 YENEEA. CDR3 length equals 14 residues. V was trimmed by 5 bases and J by 1 base, leaving 8 bases between them. The CDR3 nucleotides read TGTGCCAGCAGCCCCATGGGGAACACCGGGGAGCTGTTTTTT. Translated, it gives CASSPMGNTGELFF.

The CDR3 loop is CASREGVGGYQPQHF. CDR3 bases: TGTGCCAGCAGGGAGGGGGTGGGCGGTTATCAGCCCCAGCATTTT. This chain uses TRBV2 with TRBJ1-5, with a tentative D call TRBD1 (6 bases). V was clipped by 6 bases and J by 5 bases, with 17 bases between them. This CDR3 has 15 residues. CDR1 is SNHLY and CDR2 is FYNNEI in the germline V gene.

The chain has TRBV5-1 and TRBJ1-1, with D perhaps matching TRBD1 (6 bases). Germline V gene sequence: CDR1 SGHRS, CDR2 YFSETQ. The length of the CDR3 is 13 residues. The V and J ends lost 4 bases and 9 bases respectively, with 16 bases between them. CDR3 bases: TGCGCCAGCAGCCAGGACAGAACCGGCCAAGCTTTCTTT. It specifies CASSQDRTGQAFF.

V usage is TRBV19 and J usage is TRBJ1-2; 8 nucleotides line up with TRBD1. V lost 6 bases, J lost 3 bases, and 6 bases stayed unmatched. The CDR3 runs to 14 residues. Germline lookup yields CDR1 LNHDA and CDR2 SQIVND (reference sequence). This chain's CDR3 is CASSADREDYGYTF. The DNA of the CDR3 is TGTGCCAGTAGCGCGGACAGGGAGGACTATGGCTACACCTTC.

The J gene is TRBJ2-5, the V gene TRBV6-5, with D possibly being TRBD1 (5 bases). Trimming took off 4 bases at V and 2 bases at J, with 8 bases between the two ends. The CDR3 is 13 residues long. CDR1 and CDR2 (germline): MNHEY, SVGAGI. For the CDR3, the DNA is TGTGCCAGCAGTTCCCCAGGGCAAGAGACCCAGTACTTC. It yields the protein CASSSPGQETQYF.

The chain combines TRBV7-9 with TRBJ2-7; D not certain. Germline CDR1 and CDR2: SEHNR and FQNEAQ (reference sequence). The V end lost 5 bases, the J end lost 3 bases, and 8 bases lay between the germline ends. This CDR3 contains 12 residues. The CDR3 sequence is CASSQVFYEQYF. DNA of the CDR3: TGTGCCAGCAGCCAGGTCTTCTACGAGCAGTACTTC.

This clone has only a few counts. V gene TRBV6-1 combines with J gene TRBJ1-5; 9 bases match TRBD1. CDR3 size: 14 residues. Trimming cost V 5 bases and J 5 bases; bases outside gene matches: 4. From germline, CDR1 is MNHNS and CDR2 SASEGT. CDR3 DNA: TGTGCCAGCAGTTGGGGACAGGGTCATCAGCCCCAGCATTTT. This codes for CASSWGQGHQPQHF.

The chain uses TRBV29-1 and TRBJ1-2; the match to TRBD1 covers 9 bases. V lost 6 bases, J lost 8 bases, and 10 bases stayed unmatched. Germline values: CDR1 SQVTM, CDR2 ANQGSEA. CDR3 length: 13 amino acids. CDR3 loop: CSVRTGVSSGYTF. The CDR3 bases are TGCAGCGTCCGGACAGGGGTTTCTTCCGGCTACACCTTC.

This clone has a single count. The chain joins TRBV6-6 to TRBJ1-5; D might be TRBD1 (5 bases). CDR3 size: 14 residues. Germline V CDR1 and CDR2: MNHNY, SVGAGI (reference sequence). V was pared by 5 bases and J by 6 bases, with 14 bases between. The CDR3 loop reads CASSARDPPQPQHF. The CDR3 nucleotides are TGTGCCAGCAGTGCTCGGGACCCTCCTCAGCCCCAGCATTTT.

This clone came up a few times. J is TRBJ1-6 and V is TRBV27, with D unresolved. This CDR3 is 14 amino acids long. Germline V lookup: CDR1 MNHEY, CDR2 SMNVEV (reference sequence). V lost 3 bases, J lost 3 bases, and 6 bases lay in between. This chain's CDR3 is CASSLGSYNSPLHF. CDR3 bases: TGTGCCAGCAGTTTGGGCAGCTATAATTCACCCCTCCACTTT.

The chain recombines TRBV7-8 with TRBJ2-3; D possibly corresponds to TRBD2 (5 bases). Per the germline V gene, CDR1 is SGHVS and CDR2 is FQNEAQ. V was cut by 5 bases and J by 4 bases, with 16 bases left in between. The CDR3 totals 15 residues. In nucleotides, the CDR3 is TGTGCCAGCAGCACCTACGGGGTGTCGGCAGATACGCAGTATTTT. Translating gives CASSTYGVSADTQYF.

V and J are TRBV2 and TRBJ2-3; 9 bases agree with TRBD2. J lost 3 bases, V lost 6 bases, and 10 bases had no gene match. Germline CDR1 SNHLY, CDR2 FYNNEI. CDR3 length: 16 amino acids. CDR3 sequence (DNA): TGTGCCAGCAGGGCGGGGGGGGCCCGGGAAACAGATACGCAGTATTTT. Its protein is CASRAGGARETDTQYF.

J is TRBJ2-1 and V is TRBV6-7, with a possible D match to TRBD2 (7 bases). TRBV6-7 is sorted into the ORF group, with uncertain function. V shed 0 bases and J shed 0 bases, with 18 bases lying between them. The CDR3 extends over 19 amino acids. CDR3: CASSYSMGEGVSSYNEQFF. CDR3 bases: TGTGCCAGCAGTTACTCGATGGGGGAGGGGGTAAGCTCCTACAATGAGCAGTTCTTC.